This T cell receptor (beta chain) derives from a study of shared clonotypes between healthy human individuals. Study outcomes and limitations: Estimated richness values were generally larger in naive subsets than in memory subsets. At large depth, rarefaction still showed sorted-subset sequencing to be incomplete.

For this clone: Antigen specificity is unknown.

The DNA input per sorted-subset replicate PCR was roughly 180 ng, corresponding to roughly 30,000 T cell genomes. The assay was immunoSEQ multiplex PCR, and TCRdb's table has in-frame clones only and misses some. The sample includes roughly 2,300,000 clones, under 95% of them seen just once. V lost 7 bases and J lost 1, with 15 bases in between. The germline V gene encodes CDR1 SGHDT and CDR2 YYEEEE. The CDR3 runs 14 residues. The sequencing sample was made of naive CD4+ T cells from PBMCs. Subset here: CD45RA+ positively selected. V usage is TRBV5-6 and J usage is TRBJ2-7; no firm D call. This clonotype was sampled from a man aged 18 to 30 in good health. Some clones in this sample may be carry-over from other donors' samples. The CDR3 DNA is TGTGCCAGCGGAAGGGCTTCTTCTTCCTACGAGCAGTACTTC. This gives the protein CASGRASSSYEQYF. Variable domain in full (rest from reference TRBV5-6 and TRBJ2-7): DAGVTQSPTHLIKTRGQQVTLRCSPKSGHDTVSWYQQALGQGPQFIFQYYEEEERQRGNFPDRFSGHQFPNYSSELNVNALLLGDSALYLCASGRASSSYEQYFGPGTRLTVT.